The rows below give T cell receptor beta chains drawn from one sample of a study of Ad26.COV2.S vaccination and SARS-CoV-2 variants. Assay used: immunoSEQ multiplex PCR; TCRdb lists only in-frame clones, some missing. This table has 380,000 or so clones, about 88% appearing once. The sample in question was peripheral blood, obtained in a trial of Ad26.COV2.S vaccine versus placebo. Receptor source: a person between 18 and 65 years old who received the Ad26.COV2.S COVID-19 vaccine or a placebo. Each CDR3 is given with its conserved first and last residue. The D gene is left open where the match is weak.

j_gene | d_gene | v_gene | CDR3nt | CDR3aa
TRBJ2-3 | NA | TRBV4-2 | TGTGCCAGCAGCCACGGAGACTATCGAGACAACACAGATACGCAGTATTTT | CASSHGDYRDNTDTQYF
TRBJ2-5 | TRBD1 | TRBV3-1/TRBV3-2 | TGTGCCAGCAGCCAAGGTCTACAGGGGGCGCAGAAGACCCAGTACTTC | CASSQGLQGAQKTQYF
TRBJ1-2 | NA | TRBV19 | TGTGCCACCTATGGAAGTAACTATGGCTACACCTTC | CATYGSNYGYTF
TRBJ2-3 | TRBD2 | TRBV7-2 | TGTGCCAGCAGCTTATCGGAACTAGCGGGGGAGTCAGATACGCAGTATTTT | CASSLSELAGESDTQYF
TRBJ2-5 | NA | TRBV25-1 | TGTGCCAGGCCTCTTCGACAGATTGGGGGTATAGAGACCCAGTACTTC | CARPLRQIGGIETQYF
TRBJ1-5 | NA | TRBV4-2 | TGTGCCAGCAGCCAAGAGGGGGTCTTGTCCTCCCTTAGCAATCAGCCCCAGCATTTT | CASSQEGVLSSLSNQPQHF
TRBJ2-7 | NA | TRBV6-2/TRBV6-3 | TGTGCCAGCAGTAGACGGGGCCCCGAGCAGTACTTC | CASSRRGPEQYF
TRBJ2-7 | TRBD2 | TRBV14 | TGTGCCAGCAGCCTAAAAGCGGGAGGATACGAGCAGTACTTC | CASSLKAGGYEQYF
TRBJ2-1 | TRBD2 | TRBV9 | TGTGCCAGCAGCGTAGGGTTTTTTAGGACTAGCAGCTCCTACAATGAGCAGTTCTTC | CASSVGFFRTSSSYNEQFF
TRBJ2-1 | NA | TRBV10-3 | TGTGCCATCAGTGAGTCGCTGGCAGATCTTTACAATGAGCAGTTCTTC | CAISESLADLYNEQFF
TRBJ1-6 | TRBD1 | TRBV7-9 | TGTGCCAGCAGCCCACCGGGACAGAAGACTTCACCCCTCCACTTT | CASSPPGQKTSPLHF
TRBJ2-5 | NA | TRBV3-1/TRBV3-2 | TGTGCCAGCAGCCAAGAATTGGAGGGTTTCGGAGAGACCCAGTACTTC | CASSQELEGFGETQYF
TRBJ2-6 | NA | TRBV19 | TGTGCCAGTAGTATAAGGACCTCTGGGGCCAACGTCCTGACTTTC | CASSIRTSGANVLTF